Sequencing of this TCR beta chain was carried out in a study of blood T cells in healthy people across ages. This CDR3 has 14 amino acids. With 5 bases removed from V and 5 bases from J, the gap between germline ends came to 14 bases. Germline loops: CDR1 MNHEY, CDR2 SMNVEV (reference sequence). Primed by a sample-barcoded 5' primer and a J-beta primer mix, a second PCR proceeded for about 6 to 12 cycles. MiXCR, run by TCRdb on the 5' RACE reads, gives a single entry per CDR3 protein. The sample has around 1.5 million distinct CDR3 sequences, around 55% seen once. The rearrangement uses TRBV27 and TRBJ2-3; D not certain. This TCR came from a man between 18 and 29 years old in good health. Sequencing was carried out using blood. The CDR3 nucleotides are TGTGCCAGCAGTCCCCTCACTAAGGTAGATACGCAGTATTTT. Translation gives CASSPLTKVDTQYF.